This TCR beta chain was captured in a study of patients and donors after allogeneic stem cell transplantation. Via MiXCR, TCRdb re-called the RT-PCR reads, giving one row per CDR3 protein. The sample carries roughly 250,000 distinct CDR3 sequences, 11% to 15% recorded once. The count of this clonotype is one. Between the trimmed V and J ends, which lost 0 bases and 4 bases, there was a span of 18 bases. The CDR3 covers 16 residues. The germline V gene has CDR1 DFQATT and CDR2 SNEGSKA (reference sequence). The specimen was blood, either unsorted or a sorted T cell fraction (not recorded which). The clonotype was recovered from a human donor who was either an allogeneic HSCT recipient or a stem cell or donor lymphocyte infusion donor (not recorded which). It is not recorded whose cells these are; they may come from a transplant donor. V and J are TRBV20-1 and TRBJ1-2; D might be TRBD1 (5 bases). The CDR3 DNA reads TGCAGTGCTAGAGATCCAACAGGTCCCACTAGCTATGGCTACACCTTC. This encodes CSARDPTGPTSYGYTF.